The clone carrying this T cell receptor (beta chain) appeared a few times. What it binds is unknown. Other nucleotide sequences in the sample specify the same CDR3. Using immunoSEQ multiplex PCR, the repertoire was profiled, and TCRdb retains in-frame clones only, with some absent. The table has about 2.4 million clones, more than 85% seen once; the top ten hold 0.35% to 0.45%. This entry comes from a study of shared clonotypes between healthy human individuals. Study information: Per donor, three plates held CD4 naive cells, three held CD4 memory, two held CD8 naive and one held CD8 memory.

Whole-study results and caveats: In the sorted subsets, rarefaction showed sequencing was incomplete despite large depth. Shared clonotypes: about 4.6% naive CD4, 3% to 3.5% naive CD8, less than 2.5% memory CD4, approximately 0.4% memory CD8.

The sample consisted of naive CD4+ T cells from PBMCs. Regarding subset: CD45RA+ positively selected. The TCR sequence derives from a man aged 18 to 35 in good health. Some clones in this sample may be carry-over from other donors' samples.

The CDR3 DNA follows: TGTGCCAGCAGTTTGGGCTACGAGCAGTACTTC. Its translation is CASSLGYEQYF. V and J are TRBV6-5 and TRBJ2-7, with D unresolved. Germline CDR1 MNHEY, CDR2 SVGAGI. The CDR3 sequence is 11 residues long. Trimming cost V 4 bases and J 3 bases, with 4 bases left between them.